This TCR beta chain was found in a study of shared clonotypes between healthy human individuals. Study outcomes and limitations: Naive subsets, compared against memory subsets, generally had larger estimated richness values.

Some clones are missing from TCRdb's copy, which holds only in-frame ones; the method was immunoSEQ multiplex PCR. The sample includes about 600,000 clones, roughly 97% of them seen just once. Remarks on this clone: Its antigen is currently unknown.

Germline CDR1 is MDHEN and CDR2 is SYDVKM. Deletions cut 6 bases from V and 5 bases from J, with 7 bases between. The CDR3 has 11 amino acids. Input material: naive CD4+ T cells sorted from blood. Regarding subset: CD45RA+ positively selected. The clonotype originates from a woman aged 25 to 45 in good health. The rearrangement links TRBV28 to TRBJ1-1, with D unclear. The CDR3 DNA reads TGTGCCAGCAGCTCTGAGACTGAAGCTTTCTTT. Translated, it gives CASSSETEAFF.